The next 29 T cell receptor beta chains were all read from a single sample in a study of human T cells and chemical hapten exposure. TCRdb re-analysed the RACE reads in MiXCR, keeping a single row per CDR3 protein. The sample records approximately 110,000 distinct CDR3 sequences, around 10% being singletons. Time point: patch test 1, 2 weeks after DPC sensitization. Treatment here: therapeutic diphenylcyclopropenone sensitization with weekly scalp DPC. Sequenced material: whole blood, taken in connection with sensitization to the hapten diphenylcyclopropenone (DPC). All receptors come from a woman in her thirties or forties with alopecia areata. Some clones in this sample may be carry-over from other donors' samples.

The sample holds a few counts of this clonotype. V and J are TRBV6-1 and TRBJ2-7; D perhaps matches TRBD2 (6 bases). V was trimmed by 2 bases and J by 1 base, leaving 18 bases between them. This CDR3 is built from 17 residues. Germline CDR1 reads MNHNS; CDR2 reads SASEGT. DNA for the CDR3: TGTGCCAGCAGTGAACTTTGGCCCAACGGGGGATCCTACGAGCAGTACTTC. This codes for CASSELWPNGGSYEQYF.

The V and J genes are TRBV5-4 and TRBJ2-7; 9 bases are shared with TRBD1. Trimming took 4 bases from V and 4 from J; bases not matched to a gene: 9. Germline V gene sequence: CDR1 SGHNT, CDR2 YYREEE (reference sequence). There are 15 residues in the CDR3. CDR3 protein: CASSLPGQGGYEQYF. The CDR3 coding sequence is TGTGCCAGCAGCCTACCGGGACAGGGAGGGTACGAGCAGTACTTC.

Ten or more counts support this clonotype. V and J are TRBV29-1 and TRBJ1-1; D gene ambiguous. CDR1 SQVTM and CDR2 ANQGSEA come from the germline V gene. This CDR3 has 14 amino acids. V was trimmed by 6 bases and J by 1 base, leaving 15 bases between them. The CDR3 bases are TGCAGCGTGCCCGAGGGAGTATCGAACACTGAAGCTTTCTTT. Protein product: CSVPEGVSNTEAFF.

Regarding this clonotype: A much bigger clone sits one base away, suggesting this may be a read error. The CDR3 bases are TGTGCCAGCACTCGAGTGGACAGTGGAAACACCATATATTTT. Its translation is CASTRVDSGNTIYF. The V gene is TRBV6-1, the J gene TRBJ1-3, with D tentatively TRBD1 (6 bases). The CDR3 loop spans 14 amino acids. Looked up from germline, CDR1 is MNHNS and CDR2 is SASEGT. The V and J ends lost 7 bases and 3 bases respectively, with 13 bases between them.

This clonotype was detected only a few times. The chain carries TRBV4-2 and TRBJ2-2; D is ambiguous. This CDR3 has 13 residues. Trimming removed 3 bases at V and 0 bases at J, with 2 bases between. Germline CDR1 reads LGHNA; CDR2 reads YNFKEQ. CDR3 bases: TGTGCCAGCAGCCACCCGAACACCGGGGAGCTGTTTTTT. Translated: CASSHPNTGELFF.

The chain joins TRBV19 to TRBJ2-2, with a weak D call TRBD2 (5 bases). V lost 3 bases to trimming and J lost 5 bases, with 16 bases between them. Germline V gives CDR1 LNHDA, CDR2 SQIVND (reference sequence). The CDR3 extends over 16 amino acids. The CDR3 sequence: CASSMWGTSRTGELFF. The CDR3 nucleotides read TGTGCCAGTAGTATGTGGGGAACTAGTCGAACCGGGGAGCTGTTTTTT.

At least ten counts were recorded for this clonotype. The chain is built from TRBV27 and TRBJ2-5; D not resolved. The CDR3 consists of 13 residues. Trimming pared 3 bases from V and 4 bases from J, leaving 9 bases between. The germline V gene has CDR1 MNHEY and CDR2 SMNVEV (reference sequence). The CDR3 spells CASSLTTRETQYF. CDR3 DNA sequence: TGTGCCAGCAGTTTGACCACCAGAGAGACCCAGTACTTC.

This clonotype occurred many times. The chain uses TRBV5-1 and TRBJ2-1; 13 bases line up with TRBD2. The CDR3 spans 14 residues. In germline, CDR1 is SGHRS, CDR2 YFSETQ. Losses at the gene ends were 1 base for V and 10 bases for J; bases not matched to a gene: 2. CDR3 in DNA: TGCGCCAGCAGCTTGACTAGCGGGAGGGTCGAGCAGTTCTTC. Its translation is CASSLTSGRVEQFF.

The chain is built from TRBV6-2 or TRBV6-3 and TRBJ2-7; 9 bases are a match to TRBD1. The CDR3 has 13 residues. The trim removed 7 bases at V and 3 bases at J, leaving 4 bases unmatched. Germline CDR1 reads MNHEY; CDR2 reads SVGEGT. CDR3 in amino acids: CASTPDRGYEQYF. The CDR3 nucleotides are TGTGCCAGCACCCCGGACAGGGGCTACGAGCAGTACTTC.

The chain combines TRBV4-3 with TRBJ2-6, with a tentative D call TRBD2 (6 bases). Germline lookup yields CDR1 LGHNA and CDR2 YSLEER. V was clipped by 5 bases and J by 4 bases, with 12 bases between them. The CDR3 runs 15 residues. Here the CDR3 DNA reads TGCGCCAGCAGCACGCGGGGCCCCGGGGCCAACGTCCTGACTTTC. It specifies CASSTRGPGANVLTF.

A few counts support this clonotype. V gene TRBV20-1 combines with J gene TRBJ2-3; possibly TRBD1 for D (6 bases). The V end lost 3 bases, the J end lost 0 bases, and 16 bases lay between the germline ends. Per germline, CDR1 DFQATT and CDR2 SNEGSKA (reference sequence). CDR3 length equals 16 residues. The CDR3 spells CSARENRVASTDTQYF. The DNA of the CDR3 is TGCAGTGCTAGGGAGAACAGGGTCGCTAGCACAGATACGCAGTATTTT.

This clonotype was seen ten or more times. This sequence joins TRBV19 and TRBJ2-5; 7 bases match TRBD1. Germline lookup yields CDR1 LNHDA and CDR2 SQIVND (reference sequence). This CDR3 spans 13 amino acids. V gave up 6 bases and J gave up 1 base; unmatched junction bases: 2. DNA of the CDR3: TGTGCCAGTAGAGGACAGGTCCAAGAGACCCAGTACTTC. Protein: CASRGQVQETQYF.

The sample holds many counts of this clonotype. The rearrangement links TRBV29-1 to TRBJ2-7; a possible D gene is TRBD2 (5 bases). V lost 3 bases to trimming and J lost 0 bases, with 18 bases between them. The CDR3 consists of 16 residues. The V gene's germline CDR1 is SQVTM and CDR2 ANQGSEA. Written as DNA, the CDR3 is TGCAGCGTTGAGGGTGTTGAGGGAAGAAGCTCCTACGAGCAGTACTTC. Translated, it gives CSVEGVEGRSSYEQYF.

This chain joins TRBV9 and TRBJ2-7; TRBD1 matches 8 bases. Losses at the gene ends were 0 bases for V and 6 bases for J; bases not matched to a gene: 8. CDR3 size: 15 residues. CDR1 and CDR2 from the germline V gene are SGDLS and YYNGEE. CDR3 sequence: CASSVVGTGGVEQYF. As DNA, the CDR3 is TGTGCCAGCAGCGTAGTAGGGACAGGAGGCGTCGAGCAGTACTTC.

The chain uses TRBV20-1 and TRBJ2-7; D gene uncertain. Germline CDR1 reads DFQATT; CDR2 reads SNEGSKA (reference sequence). The CDR3 has 15 residues. The V and J ends lost 7 bases and 2 bases respectively, with 21 bases between them. The CDR3, as DNA: TGCAGTGGAACCGCGAGCCCTACTCTGGCCTACGAGCAGTACTTC. Translated: CSGTASPTLAYEQYF.

The rearrangement joins TRBV10-2 to TRBJ2-4; the D is unclear. The CDR3 is 15 residues long. The germline CDR1 and CDR2 sequences are WSHSY and SAAADI. The V end lost 6 bases, the J end lost 0 bases, and 12 bases lay between the germline ends. This chain's CDR3 is CASRRTPLAKNIQYF. DNA of the CDR3: TGCGCCAGCAGACGGACGCCGCTAGCCAAAAACATTCAGTACTTC.

This clonotype has a count of ten or more. V is TRBV6-6 and J is TRBJ2-5, with D possibly TRBD1 on 6 matching bases. This CDR3 has 18 amino acids. Germline CDR1 and CDR2: MNHNY and SVGAGI (reference sequence). Deletions cut 2 bases from V and 4 bases from J, with 23 bases between. The CDR3 coding sequence is TGTGCCAGCAGTTACGCCGAAATGGGGGCCCAGGCGAGAGAGACCCAGTACTTC. As protein: CASSYAEMGAQARETQYF.

The chain uses TRBV20-1 and TRBJ2-2; TRBD2 aligns across 8 bases. The CDR3 totals 15 residues. Germline V lookup: CDR1 DFQATT, CDR2 SNEGSKA (reference sequence). J lost 3 bases, V lost 2 bases, and 5 bases had no gene match. Here the CDR3 reads CSARPPGGDTGELFF. The CDR3, as DNA: TGCAGTGCTAGACCCCCGGGAGGGGACACCGGGGAGCTGTTTTTT.

This clonotype was counted between two and nine times. The chain carries TRBV25-1 and TRBJ1-1; weak D call: TRBD1 (5 bases). Germline assignment: CDR1 MGHDK and CDR2 SYGVNS. The CDR3 runs 16 residues. V lost 7 bases and J 4 bases, leaving 22 bases between the germline ends. The CDR3 here is CASTVGERQKPTEAFF. The CDR3 coding sequence is TGTGCCAGCACGGTGGGGGAAAGACAGAAACCCACTGAAGCTTTCTTT.

This clonotype was recorded at least ten times. The gene calls are TRBV10-3 and TRBJ2-7; TRBD2 matches 12 bases. Looked up from germline, CDR1 is ENHRY and CDR2 is SYGVKD. V shed 2 bases and J 4 bases; nucleotides not matched to a gene: 3. The CDR3 has 15 residues. The CDR3 is CAISEGLAGIYEQYF. In DNA, the CDR3 is TGTGCCATCAGTGAGGGACTAGCGGGGATATACGAGCAGTACTTC.

This clonotype was counted many times. The V gene is TRBV27, the J gene TRBJ1-3; 11 bases agree with TRBD1. The germline V gene encodes CDR1 MNHEY and CDR2 SMNVEV (reference sequence). V shed 8 bases and J 3 bases; nucleotides not matched to a gene: 3. CDR3 length: 14 residues. The chain's CDR3 is CASGQGADGNTIYF. Here the CDR3 DNA reads TGTGCCAGCGGACAGGGGGCCGATGGAAACACCATATATTTT.

The sample holds a few counts of this clonotype. The chain couples TRBV11-3 to TRBJ1-1; weak D call: TRBD1 (5 bases). CDR3 length: 17 amino acids. V was shortened by 5 bases and J by 3 bases, with 22 bases between the two germline ends. CDR1 and CDR2 from the germline V gene are SGHNT and YENEEA. CDR3 coding DNA: TGTGCCAGCAGCCCTGGGGCAGGGACGGCGAGGGACACTGAAGCTTTCTTT. The encoded protein is CASSPGAGTARDTEAFF. Based on the CDR3 plus reference TRBV11-3 and TRBJ1-1, the full variable domain is EAGVVQSPRYKIIEKKQPVAFWCNPISGHNTLYWYLQNLGQGPELLIRYENEEAVDDSQLPKDRFSAERLKGVDSTLKIQPAELGDSAVYLCASSPGAGTARDTEAFFGQGTRLTVV.

The rearrangement links TRBV30 to TRBJ2-3; D is uncertain. Deletions cut 2 bases from V and 3 bases from J, with 24 bases between. From germline, CDR1 is GTSNPN and CDR2 SVGIG (reference sequence). The CDR3 is made up of 18 amino acids. The CDR3 here is CAWSPRHRLATGTDTQYF. The CDR3 bases are TGTGCCTGGAGTCCCCGACATAGACTGGCGACGGGTACAGATACGCAGTATTTT.

In its sample, this clonotype was seen many times. The genes are TRBV9 and TRBJ2-7; perhaps TRBD1 as D (5 bases). Germline CDR1 and CDR2: SGDLS and YYNGEE. The germline V and J ends were trimmed by 0 bases and 2 bases, with 15 bases remaining between them. The length of the CDR3 is 16 residues. The CDR3 region has the DNA TGTGCCAGCAGCGTAGAGATGGTGGGCAGGGCCTACGAGCAGTACTTC. This sequence encodes CASSVEMVGRAYEQYF.

This chain links TRBV30 with TRBJ1-1; 8 bases are a match to TRBD1. The CDR3 totals 14 residues. With 2 bases clipped from V and 1 base from J, the junction kept 3 bases outside the gene matches. Germline lookup yields CDR1 GTSNPN and CDR2 SVGIG (reference sequence). CDR3 bases: TGTGCCTGGAGTCGGACAGGGAGGAACACTGAAGCTTTCTTT. Protein product: CAWSRTGRNTEAFF.

The V gene is TRBV5-1, the J gene TRBJ1-5; 8 nucleotides match TRBD1. Germline V gives CDR1 SGHRS, CDR2 YFSETQ. V was clipped by 3 bases and J by 3 bases; unmatched bases: 5. The CDR3 totals 15 residues. The CDR3 nucleotides are TGCGCCAGCAGCTGGGGGACAGGTGACAATCAGCCCCAGCATTTT. Residues: CASSWGTGDNQPQHF.

This clonotype was seen at least ten times. This chain joins TRBV11-2 and TRBJ1-1; 9 bases match TRBD1. The V segment lost 6 bases and the J segment 0 bases; nucleotides outside the gene matches: 8. The CDR3 is 16 amino acids. Germline V gene sequence: CDR1 SGHAT, CDR2 FQNNGV. The CDR3 DNA sequence: TGTGCCAGCAGTAGACAGGGGGGGTCGTTGAACACTGAAGCTTTCTTT. Translation gives CASSRQGGSLNTEAFF.

Ten or more counts support this clonotype. The chain recombines TRBV3-1 with TRBJ1-1, with 8 bases that match TRBD1. This CDR3 region has 16 residues. V trimming: 2 bases; J trimming: 6 bases; junction bases outside the gene matches: 11. Germline CDR1 LGHDT, CDR2 YNNKEL (reference sequence). The CDR3 DNA is TGTGCCAGCAGCCAAATTCCGGGACAGGACCGGCCTGAAGCTTTCTTT. Protein product: CASSQIPGQDRPEAFF.

In this sample, this clonotype turned up a few times. The gene calls are TRBV20-1 and TRBJ2-1; no clear D. The germline gives CDR1 DFQATT, CDR2 SNEGSKA (reference sequence). Trimming took 4 bases from V and 4 from J, leaving 17 bases between them. The CDR3 has 15 residues. The CDR3 spells CSAKSTGPKYNEQFF. The DNA of the CDR3 is TGCAGTGCTAAGTCGACCGGGCCTAAATACAATGAGCAGTTCTTC.